One sample yielded the 17 T cell receptor beta chains listed below, sequenced in a study of blood T cell repertoires in COVID-19. TCRdb keeps only in-frame clones here, not all; method: immunoSEQ multiplex PCR. Altogether 130,000 or so clones are present, 70% to 90% being singletons, with the ten largest covering roughly 2.2%. The sample taken for sequencing was peripheral blood. Source of these receptors: an older man with active COVID-19.

The chain uses TRBV7-3 and TRBJ2-2; 9 nucleotides line up with TRBD1. The germline gives CDR1 SGHTA, CDR2 FQGTGA. The CDR3 has 15 residues. The J segment lost 0 bases and the V segment lost 5 bases, leaving 1 base of the junction unmatched. Here the CDR3 reads CASSRDRANTGELFF. CDR3 coding DNA: TGTGCCAGCAGCCGGGACAGGGCGAACACCGGGGAGCTGTTTTTT.

In DNA, the CDR3 is TGTGCCAGCAGTTTGGCAGGGGGTACCTACGAGCAGTACTTC. Translated: CASSLAGGTYEQYF. The rearrangement uses TRBV28 and TRBJ2-7; TRBD1 matches 7 bases. The CDR3 runs 14 residues. In germline, CDR1 is MDHEN, CDR2 SYDVKM. V gave up 3 bases and J gave up 2 bases; unmatched junction bases: 4.

The V and J genes are TRBV11-3 and TRBJ2-1, with TRBD2 matching 7 bases. V gave up 1 base and J gave up 5 bases; unmatched junction bases: 2. Germline V gene data show CDR1 as SGHNT and CDR2 as YENEEA. The CDR3 spans 14 residues. This CDR3 is CASSLGGLHNEQFF. DNA of the CDR3: TGTGCCAGCAGCTTAGGGGGACTACACAATGAGCAGTTCTTC.

This clone was recorded a few times. This chain connects TRBV18 to TRBJ2-1; 8 nucleotides align to TRBD2. Germline V lookup: CDR1 KGHSH, CDR2 LQKENI. V trimming: 3 bases; J trimming: 4 bases; junction bases outside the gene matches: 8. There are 16 residues in the CDR3. The CDR3 here is CASSPRGGRTYNEQFF. DNA of the CDR3: TGTGCCAGCTCACCCCGGGGGGGGCGCACTTACAATGAGCAGTTCTTC.

The CDR3, as DNA: TGTGCCAGCAGCCCCACTAGCGGGAGAATAAATGAGCAGTTCTTC. This translates into CASSPTSGRINEQFF. The rearrangement uses TRBV5-4 and TRBJ2-1; 11 bases are shared with TRBD2. The CDR3 runs 15 residues. V trimming: 4 bases; J trimming: 7 bases; junction bases outside the gene matches: 7. CDR1 is SGHNT and CDR2 is YYREEE in the germline V gene (reference sequence).

The chain has TRBV27 and TRBJ1-5, with D tentatively TRBD1 (5 bases). V gave up 4 bases and J gave up 6 bases, with 7 bases separating them. The germline V gene encodes CDR1 MNHEY and CDR2 SMNVEV (reference sequence). CDR3 length equals 12 residues. CDR3 amino acids: CASSSQGQPQHF. In nucleotides, the CDR3 is TGTGCCAGCAGTTCCCAGGGTCAGCCCCAGCATTTT.

The V and J genes are TRBV7-2 and TRBJ1-6, with no clear D. Trimming cost V 6 bases and J 1 base, with 19 bases left between them. Per the germline V gene, CDR1 is SGHTA and CDR2 is FQGNSA. The CDR3 has 18 amino acids. This chain's CDR3 is CASRGGRVIWSYNSPLHF. The CDR3 region has the DNA TGTGCCAGCAGGGGAGGGAGGGTGATATGGTCCTATAATTCACCCCTCCACTTT.

The chain joins TRBV28 to TRBJ1-2; 7 bases line up with TRBD1. The CDR3 covers 13 residues. The ends lost 6 bases at V and 8 bases at J; junction bases unmatched: 9. Germline V lookup: CDR1 MDHEN, CDR2 SYDVKM. CDR3 sequence (DNA): TGTGCCAGCAGACCAGGGGGAAGAAGCGGCTACACCTTC. Its protein is CASRPGGRSGYTF.

The chain uses TRBV6-5 and TRBJ1-5; no clear D gene. Trimming took off 8 bases at V and 1 base at J, with 6 bases between the two ends. CDR1 and CDR2 from the germline V gene are MNHEY and SVGAGI. The CDR3 covers 12 residues. CDR3 sequence reads: CASEQSNQPQHF. The CDR3 DNA is TGTGCCAGCGAACAAAGCAATCAGCCCCAGCATTTT.

This sequence joins TRBV4-3 and TRBJ2-2, with 7 bases fitting TRBD2. CDR1 LGHNA and CDR2 YSLEER come from the germline V gene. CDR3 length equals 18 residues. V lost 0 bases to trimming and J lost 1 base; unmatched junction nucleotides: 8. CDR3 DNA sequence: TGCGCCAGCAGCCAAGATCCGGGAGGAGCGGAGAACACCGGGGAGCTGTTTTTT. Encoded protein: CASSQDPGGAENTGELFF.

The V gene is TRBV9, the J gene TRBJ2-5; D perhaps matches TRBD1 (6 bases). Germline CDR1 is SGDLS and CDR2 is YYNGEE. The CDR3 contains 16 residues. V gave up 0 bases and J gave up 1 base, with 13 bases separating them. DNA for the CDR3: TGTGCCAGCAGCGTAGGGGGGACACAGCCCCAAGAGACCCAGTACTTC. This gives the protein CASSVGGTQPQETQYF.

The rearrangement uses TRBV28 and TRBJ2-5; 8 positions match TRBD2. V lost 2 bases to trimming and J lost 1 base; unmatched junction nucleotides: 6. This CDR3 is 16 amino acids long. Germline CDR1 MDHEN, CDR2 SYDVKM. This CDR3 reads CASSLGSGTSQETQYF. The CDR3 DNA reads TGTGCCAGCAGTTTAGGTAGCGGGACCTCCCAAGAGACCCAGTACTTC. The variable domain in full, completed from reference TRBV28 and TRBJ2-5, reads DVKVTQSSRYLVKRTGEKVFLECVQDMDHENMFWYRQDPGLGLRLIYFSYDVKMKEKGDIPEGYSVSREKKERFSLILESASTNQTSMYLCASSLGSGTSQETQYFGPGTRLLVL.

This chain uses TRBV2 with TRBJ2-7; perhaps TRBD1 as D (7 bases). This CDR3 is built from 12 residues. V was trimmed by 3 bases and J by 6 bases, leaving 9 bases between them. Germline CDR1 and CDR2: SNHLY and FYNNEI. As DNA, the CDR3 is TGTGCCAGCAGTGACAGGGGGGCCGAGCAGTACTTC. Translating gives CASSDRGAEQYF.

The V and J genes are TRBV5-5 and TRBJ2-6; tentatively, D is TRBD1 (6 bases). Germline lookup yields CDR1 SGHKS and CDR2 YYEKEE (reference sequence). The CDR3 loop spans 15 amino acids. The V gene lost 2 bases and the J gene lost 2 bases, with 8 bases spanning the gap. The CDR3 DNA reads as TGTGCCAGCAGCTTAGGGGGAGCTGGGGCCAACGTCCTGACTTTC. Translating it yields CASSLGGAGANVLTF.

J is TRBJ2-7 and V is TRBV5-4, with D hard to call. V was shortened by 0 bases and J by 5 bases, with 9 bases between the two germline ends. This CDR3 spans 13 amino acids. Germline V gene lookup returns CDR1 SGHNT and CDR2 YYREEE (reference sequence). DNA of the CDR3: TGTGCCAGCAGCTTGGGAGCGACCCACGAGCAGTACTTC. It translates to CASSLGATHEQYF.

The chain joins TRBV29-1 to TRBJ2-5, with D possibly TRBD2 on 5 matching bases. The J call may be wrong; the DNA end is better matched by TRBJ2-7. The CDR3 has 11 amino acids. Germline V gives CDR1 SQVTM, CDR2 ANQGSEA. As DNA, the CDR3 is TGCAGCGTTGGGGAGATGTACGAGCAGTACTTC. Translated: CSVGEMYEQYF.

The CDR3 here is CASSMAASYEQYF. CDR3 bases: TGTGCCAGTAGTATGGCGGCCTCCTACGAGCAGTACTTC. V gene TRBV19 combines with J gene TRBJ2-7; D gene uncertain. V lost 3 bases, J lost 0 bases, and 6 bases lay in between. Germline V gene lookup returns CDR1 LNHDA and CDR2 SQIVND (reference sequence). This CDR3 comprises 13 residues.